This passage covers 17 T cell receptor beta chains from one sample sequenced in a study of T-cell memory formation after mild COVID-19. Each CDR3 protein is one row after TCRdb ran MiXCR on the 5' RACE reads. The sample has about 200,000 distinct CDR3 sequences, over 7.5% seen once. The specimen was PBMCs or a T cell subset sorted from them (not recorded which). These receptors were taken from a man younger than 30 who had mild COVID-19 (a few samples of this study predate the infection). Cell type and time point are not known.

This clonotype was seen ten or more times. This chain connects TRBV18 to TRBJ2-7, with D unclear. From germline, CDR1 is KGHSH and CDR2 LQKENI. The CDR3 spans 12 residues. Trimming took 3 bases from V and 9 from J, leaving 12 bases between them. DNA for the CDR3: TGTGCCAGCTCACCCGATGGGTCGTGGCAGTACGTC. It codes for CASSPDGSWQYV.

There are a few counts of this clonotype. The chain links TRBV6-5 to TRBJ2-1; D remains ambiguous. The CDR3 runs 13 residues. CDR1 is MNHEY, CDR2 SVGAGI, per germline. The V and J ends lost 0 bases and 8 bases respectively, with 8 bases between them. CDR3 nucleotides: TGTGCCAGCAGTTACTCGATACGCGATGAGCAGTTCTTC. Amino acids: CASSYSIRDEQFF.

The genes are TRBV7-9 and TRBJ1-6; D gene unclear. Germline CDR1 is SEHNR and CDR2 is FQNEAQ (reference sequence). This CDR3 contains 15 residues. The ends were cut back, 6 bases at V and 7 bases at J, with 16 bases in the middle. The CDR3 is CASSPAPAGNSPLHF. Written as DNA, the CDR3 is TGTGCCAGCAGTCCCGCCCCGGCGGGGAATTCACCCCTCCACTTT.

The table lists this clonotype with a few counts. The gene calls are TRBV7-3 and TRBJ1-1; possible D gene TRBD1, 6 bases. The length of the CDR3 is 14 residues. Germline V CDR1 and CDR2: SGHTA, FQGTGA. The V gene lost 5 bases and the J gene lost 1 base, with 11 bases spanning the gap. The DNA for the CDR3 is TGTGCCAGCAGCCCAGGGGCCACGAACACTGAAGCTTTCTTT. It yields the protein CASSPGATNTEAFF. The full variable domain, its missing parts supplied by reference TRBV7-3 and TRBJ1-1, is GAGVSQTPSNKVTEKGKYVELRCDPISGHTALYWYRQSLGQGPEFLIYFQGTGAADDSGLPNDRFFAVRPEGSVSTLKIQRTERGDSAVYLCASSPGATNTEAFFGQGTRLTVV.

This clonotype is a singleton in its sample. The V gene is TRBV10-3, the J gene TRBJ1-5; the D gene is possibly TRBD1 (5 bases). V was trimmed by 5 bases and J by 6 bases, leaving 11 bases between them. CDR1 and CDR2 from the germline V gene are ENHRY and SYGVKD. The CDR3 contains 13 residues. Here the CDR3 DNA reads TGTGCCATCAGTAGCCAGGGAGTTCAGCCCCAGCATTTT. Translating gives CAISSQGVQPQHF.

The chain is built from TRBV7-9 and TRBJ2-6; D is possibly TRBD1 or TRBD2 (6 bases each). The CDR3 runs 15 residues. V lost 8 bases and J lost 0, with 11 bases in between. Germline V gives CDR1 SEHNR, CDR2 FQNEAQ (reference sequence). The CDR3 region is CASPWGASGANVLTF. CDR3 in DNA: TGTGCCAGCCCGTGGGGGGCCTCTGGGGCCAACGTCCTGACTTTC.

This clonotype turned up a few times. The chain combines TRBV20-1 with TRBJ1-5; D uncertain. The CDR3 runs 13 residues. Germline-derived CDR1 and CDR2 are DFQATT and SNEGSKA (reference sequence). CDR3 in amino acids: CRATQGSNQPQHF. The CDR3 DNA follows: TGCAGAGCGACTCAAGGGAGCAATCAGCCCCAGCATTTT.

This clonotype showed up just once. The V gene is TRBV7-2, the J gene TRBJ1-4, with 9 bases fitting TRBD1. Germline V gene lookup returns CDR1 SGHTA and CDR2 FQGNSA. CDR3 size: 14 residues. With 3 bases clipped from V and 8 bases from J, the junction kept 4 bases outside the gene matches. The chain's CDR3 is CASSFRTGEEKLFF. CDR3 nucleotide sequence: TGTGCCAGCAGCTTTAGGACAGGGGAAGAAAAACTGTTTTTT.

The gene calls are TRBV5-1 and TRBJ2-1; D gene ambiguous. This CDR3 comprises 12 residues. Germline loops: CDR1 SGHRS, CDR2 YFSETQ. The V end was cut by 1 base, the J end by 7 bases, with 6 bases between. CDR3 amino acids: CASSLYGNEQFF. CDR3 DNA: TGCGCCAGCAGCTTGTACGGGAATGAGCAGTTCTTC.

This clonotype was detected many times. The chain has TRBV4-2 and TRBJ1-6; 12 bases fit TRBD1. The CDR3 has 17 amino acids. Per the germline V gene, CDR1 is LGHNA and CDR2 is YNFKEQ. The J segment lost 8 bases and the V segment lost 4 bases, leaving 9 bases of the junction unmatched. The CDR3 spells CASSLEPGQGAHSPLHF. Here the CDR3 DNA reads TGTGCCAGCAGCCTAGAGCCGGGACAGGGGGCTCATTCACCCCTCCACTTT.

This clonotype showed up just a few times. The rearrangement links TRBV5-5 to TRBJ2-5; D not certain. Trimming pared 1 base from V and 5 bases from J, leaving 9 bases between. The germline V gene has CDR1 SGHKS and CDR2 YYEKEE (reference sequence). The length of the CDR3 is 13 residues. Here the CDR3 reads CASSLSRKETQYF. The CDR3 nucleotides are TGTGCCAGCAGCTTGTCCAGGAAGGAGACCCAGTACTTC.

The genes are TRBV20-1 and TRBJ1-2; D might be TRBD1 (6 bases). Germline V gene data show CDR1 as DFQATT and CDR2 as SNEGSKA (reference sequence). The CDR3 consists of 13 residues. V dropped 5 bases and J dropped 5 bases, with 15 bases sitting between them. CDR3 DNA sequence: TGCAGTGCTGGACAACAGGGACTTTATGGCTACACCTTC. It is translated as CSAGQQGLYGYTF.

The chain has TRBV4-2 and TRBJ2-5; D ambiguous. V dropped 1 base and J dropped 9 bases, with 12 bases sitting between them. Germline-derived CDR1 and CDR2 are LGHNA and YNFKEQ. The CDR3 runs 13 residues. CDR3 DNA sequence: TGTGCCAGCAGCCAAGGGGCGCGGTCGTCCCAGTACTTC. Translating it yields CASSQGARSSQYF.

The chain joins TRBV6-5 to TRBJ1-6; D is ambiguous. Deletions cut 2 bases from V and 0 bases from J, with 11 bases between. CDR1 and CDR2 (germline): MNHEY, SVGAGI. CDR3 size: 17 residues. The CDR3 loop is CASSYDGGSSYNSPLHF. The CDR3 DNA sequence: TGTGCCAGCAGTTACGATGGAGGAAGCTCCTATAATTCACCCCTCCACTTT.

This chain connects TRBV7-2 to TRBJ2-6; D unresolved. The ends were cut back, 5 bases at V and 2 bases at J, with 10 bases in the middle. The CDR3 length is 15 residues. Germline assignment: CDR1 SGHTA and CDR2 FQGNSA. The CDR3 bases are TGTGCCAGCAGCCACGGCCGAGCTGGGGCCAACGTCCTGACTTTC. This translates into CASSHGRAGANVLTF.

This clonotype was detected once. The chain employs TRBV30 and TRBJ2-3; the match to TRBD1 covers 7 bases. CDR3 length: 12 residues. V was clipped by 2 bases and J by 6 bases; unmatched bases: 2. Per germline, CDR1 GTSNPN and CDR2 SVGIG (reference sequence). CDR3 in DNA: TGTGCCTGGAGTCAACAGGGGGATACGCAGTATTTT. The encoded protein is CAWSQQGDTQYF.

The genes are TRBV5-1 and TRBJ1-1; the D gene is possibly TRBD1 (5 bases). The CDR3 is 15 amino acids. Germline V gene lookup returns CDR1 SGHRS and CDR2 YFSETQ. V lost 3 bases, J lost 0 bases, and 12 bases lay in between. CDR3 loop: CASSWGSSMNTEAFF. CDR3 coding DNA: TGCGCCAGCAGCTGGGGCTCGTCGATGAACACTGAAGCTTTCTTT.